Given below is one T cell receptor beta chain in context. Its matching antigen is unknown. This CDR3 spans 16 amino acids. The V end lost 5 bases, the J end lost 1 base, and 17 bases lay between the germline ends. The germline CDR1 and CDR2 sequences are SEHNR and FQNEAQ (reference sequence). This entry comes from a study of blood T cells in healthy people across ages. Study findings and constraints: A roughly linear age-dependent decrease characterized TCR beta diversity per million T cells.

A second PCR, run for roughly 7 to 11 cycles, used a sample-barcoded 5' primer plus a J-beta primer mix. TCRdb used MiXCR to reprocess the 5' RACE reads, holding one entry per CDR3 protein. The sample consists of about 680,000 distinct CDR3 sequences, around 49% of them appearing once. The chain couples TRBV7-9 to TRBJ1-2, with TRBD1 as a possible D gene (6 bases). Sample: blood. This sequence was found in a woman in her sixties or seventies in good health. CDR3 loop: CASSPRTGSLNYGYTF. DNA of the CDR3: TGTGCCAGCAGCCCCAGAACAGGGAGCCTTAACTATGGCTACACCTTC.